Listed here is a single TCR beta chain. The sample belongs to a study of blood T cell repertoires in COVID-19. Study context: Acute-phase and convalescent COVID-19 samples originated in the United States, Italy and Spain. T cells, B-cell-depleted T cells, or PBMCs provided the cDNA or gDNA that served as material.

Method: immunoSEQ multiplex PCR; TCRdb's copy keeps in-frame clones and lacks some. Among roughly 74,000 clones listed, 80% to 90% were seen once. The germline CDR1 and CDR2 sequences are LNHDA and SQIVND (reference sequence). The CDR3 extends over 14 amino acids. The trim removed 7 bases at V and 9 bases at J, leaving 9 bases unmatched. This chain connects TRBV19 to TRBJ1-6, with 7 positions matching TRBD1. The TCR sequence derives from a woman of 80 years or more with active or convalescent COVID-19. The sequenced sample was peripheral blood. CDR3: CASINRDSGSPLHF. Here the CDR3 DNA reads TGTGCCAGTATCAACCGGGACAGTGGTTCACCCCTCCACTTT.